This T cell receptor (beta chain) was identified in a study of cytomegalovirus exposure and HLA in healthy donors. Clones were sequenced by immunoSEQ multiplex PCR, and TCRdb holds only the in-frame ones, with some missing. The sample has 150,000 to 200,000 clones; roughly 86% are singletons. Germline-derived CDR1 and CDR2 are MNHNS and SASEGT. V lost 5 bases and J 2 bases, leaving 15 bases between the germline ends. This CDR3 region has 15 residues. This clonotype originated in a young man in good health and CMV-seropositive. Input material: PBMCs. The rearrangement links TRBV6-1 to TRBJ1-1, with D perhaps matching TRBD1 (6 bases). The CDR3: CASSRGGPFNTEAFF. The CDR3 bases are TGTGCCAGCAGTAGAGGGGGACCCTTCAACACTGAAGCTTTCTTT.